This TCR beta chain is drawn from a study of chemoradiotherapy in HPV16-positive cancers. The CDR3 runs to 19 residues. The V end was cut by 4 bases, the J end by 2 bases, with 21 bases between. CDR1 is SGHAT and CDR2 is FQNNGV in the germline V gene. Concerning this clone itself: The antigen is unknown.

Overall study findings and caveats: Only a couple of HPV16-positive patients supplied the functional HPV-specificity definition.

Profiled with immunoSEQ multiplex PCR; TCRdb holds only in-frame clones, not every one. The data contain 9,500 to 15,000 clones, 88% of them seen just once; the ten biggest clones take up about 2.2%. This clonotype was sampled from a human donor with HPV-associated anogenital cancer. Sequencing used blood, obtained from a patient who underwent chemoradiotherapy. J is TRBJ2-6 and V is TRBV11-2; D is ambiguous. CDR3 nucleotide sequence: TGTGCCAGCAGCTCCAGCCGACAAAATCTAGGTACTGGGGCCAACGTCCTGACTTTC. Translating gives CASSSSRQNLGTGANVLTF.